The source of this T cell receptor beta chain is a study of blood T cell repertoires in COVID-19. Across the whole study: Spain, Italy and the United States supplied samples that represented acute and convalescent COVID-19. From T cells, B-cell-depleted T cells, or PBMCs came the material, which was cDNA or gDNA.

Authors' data handling: Estimation of nucleated cell counts relied on the amplification of reference gene primers. Sequencing was performed with immunoSEQ multiplex PCR; in TCRdb, only in-frame clones are kept and a portion is missing. The V and J calls and clone size were taken over from that table, and D and trimming were inferred from the DNA. The table includes 50,000 to 65,000 clones, 85% to 90% detected once. This CDR3 comprises 13 residues. The V segment lost 2 bases and the J segment 3 bases; nucleotides outside the gene matches: 1. Germline loops: CDR1 LGHDT, CDR2 YNNKEL (reference sequence).

The origin of this receptor is a man between 60 and 70 years old with active COVID-19. The rearrangement links TRBV3-1 (or the pseudogene TRBV3-2) to TRBJ2-7; 7 bases fit TRBD1. Sequenced sample: peripheral blood. Written as DNA, the CDR3 is TGTGCCAGCAGCCAACGACAGGGCTACGAGCAGTACTTC. Translated: CASSQRQGYEQYF.